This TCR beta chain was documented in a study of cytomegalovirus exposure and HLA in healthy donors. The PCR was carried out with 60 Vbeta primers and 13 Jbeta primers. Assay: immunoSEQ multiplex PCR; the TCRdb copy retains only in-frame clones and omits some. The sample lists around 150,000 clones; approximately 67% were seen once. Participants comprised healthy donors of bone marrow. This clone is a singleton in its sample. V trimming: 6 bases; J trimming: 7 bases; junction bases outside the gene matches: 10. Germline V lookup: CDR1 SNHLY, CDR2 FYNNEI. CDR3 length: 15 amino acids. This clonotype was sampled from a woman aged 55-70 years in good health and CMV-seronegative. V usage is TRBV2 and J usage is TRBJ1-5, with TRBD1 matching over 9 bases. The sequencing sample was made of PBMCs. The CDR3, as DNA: TGTGCCAGCAGGGCGGACAGGGGAGACGCCCAGCCCCAGCATTTT. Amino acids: CASRADRGDAQPQHF. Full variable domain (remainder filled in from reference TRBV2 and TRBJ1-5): EPEVTQTPSHQVTQMGQEVILRCVPISNHLYFYWYRQILGQKVEFLVSFYNNEISEKSEIFDDQFSVERPDGSNFTLKIRSTKLEDSAMYFCASRADRGDAQPQHFGDGTRLSIL.